This is a list of T cell receptor beta chains from one sample in a study of blood T cell repertoires in COVID-19. Measured with immunoSEQ multiplex PCR; TCRdb has only the in-frame clones, and not every one. The sample includes about 49,000 clones, 65% to 90% of them seen just once. Sequencing used peripheral blood. These receptors were taken from a woman aged 60-70 years with acute or convalescent COVID-19. The CDR3 runs from the conserved cysteine through the conserved F or W. Each record gives: D gene, J gene, clone size, V gene, CDR3 protein, CDR3 DNA. The D gene is left open where the match is weak. A clone size is listed for some rows: how often the clone was seen (once, few, many), or a class if it is expanded.

TRBD1,TRBJ1-5,.,TRBV24-1,CATSGQGNQPQHF,TGTGCCACCAGTGGACAGGGAAATCAGCCCCAGCATTTT
.,TRBJ1-5,.,TRBV2,CASSSPGKRTGGNQPQHF,TGTGCCAGCAGTTCGCCGGGAAAGCGGACGGGGGGCAATCAGCCCCAGCATTTT
.,TRBJ1-5,.,TRBV2,CASSVYSNQPQHF,TGTGCCAGCAGTGTCTATAGCAATCAGCCCCAGCATTTT
TRBD1,TRBJ2-5,.,TRBV5-6,CASSRRDRQETQYF,TGTGCCAGCAGCCGCCGGGACAGGCAAGAGACCCAGTACTTC
.,TRBJ2-2,.,TRBV27,CASSLRVAGELFF,TGTGCCAGCAGTTTAAGAGTCGCCGGGGAGCTGTTTTTT
TRBD1,TRBJ2-1,few,TRBV15,CATSPAPGQGNEQFF,TGTGCCACCAGCCCAGCACCGGGACAGGGTAATGAGCAGTTCTTC
.,TRBJ1-3,.,TRBV3-1/TRBV3-2,CASSQDRVTTSGNTIYF,TGTGCCAGCAGCCAAGATCGGGTCACGACCTCTGGAAACACCATATATTTT
.,TRBJ1-2,once,TRBV7-9,CASSLQNRANGYTF,TGTGCCAGCAGCTTACAAAACAGGGCGAATGGCTACACCTTC
.,TRBJ2-1,.,TRBV4-1,CASSQDPPSRRRRNEQFF,TGCGCCAGCAGCCAAGATCCCCCTAGTAGACGGCGCCGCAATGAGCAGTTCTTC
TRBD1,TRBJ1-2,.,TRBV6-5,CASRPPDRAFGYTF,TGTGCCAGCAGACCCCCCGACAGGGCTTTTGGCTACACCTTC
.,TRBJ2-7,.,TRBV10-3,CAISESGGGRHYEQYF,TGTGCCATCAGTGAGTCAGGGGGCGGGAGGCACTACGAGCAGTACTTC
TRBD1,TRBJ1-1,.,TRBV15,CATSRKGGMNTEAFF,TGTGCCACCAGCAGAAAAGGGGGCATGAACACTGAAGCTTTCTTT
.,TRBJ2-6,.,TRBV5-1,CASRLEIAGANVLTF,TGCGCCAGCCGTCTAGAAATCGCTGGGGCCAACGTCCTGACTTTC
.,TRBJ2-7,.,TRBV5-6,CASSGTGPGEQYF,TGTGCCAGCAGCGGAACCGGGCCGGGGGAGCAGTACTTC
TRBD1,TRBJ2-1,.,TRBV7-2,CASSLDYHRGRYNEQFF,TGTGCCAGCAGCTTAGACTACCACAGGGGGCGGTACAATGAGCAGTTCTTC